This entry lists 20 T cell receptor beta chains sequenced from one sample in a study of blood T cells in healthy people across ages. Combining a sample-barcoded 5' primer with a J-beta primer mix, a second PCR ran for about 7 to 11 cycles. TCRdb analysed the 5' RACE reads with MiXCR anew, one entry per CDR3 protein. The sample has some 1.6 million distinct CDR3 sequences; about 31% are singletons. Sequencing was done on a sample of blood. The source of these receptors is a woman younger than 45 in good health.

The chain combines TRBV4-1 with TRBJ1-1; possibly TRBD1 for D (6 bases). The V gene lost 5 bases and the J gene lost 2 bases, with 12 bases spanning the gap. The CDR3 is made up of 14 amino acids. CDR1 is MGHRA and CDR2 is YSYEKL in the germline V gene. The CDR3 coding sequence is TGCGCCAGCAGCGCTATCAGGGGAAACACTGAAGCTTTCTTT. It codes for CASSAIRGNTEAFF.

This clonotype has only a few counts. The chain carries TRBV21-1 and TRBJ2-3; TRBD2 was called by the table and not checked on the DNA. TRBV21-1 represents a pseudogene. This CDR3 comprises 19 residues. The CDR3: CASSRREQPAKPSTDTQYF. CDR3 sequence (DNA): TGTGCCAGCAGCCGACGGGAGCAGCCCGCCAAACCTAGCACAGATACGCAGTATTTT.

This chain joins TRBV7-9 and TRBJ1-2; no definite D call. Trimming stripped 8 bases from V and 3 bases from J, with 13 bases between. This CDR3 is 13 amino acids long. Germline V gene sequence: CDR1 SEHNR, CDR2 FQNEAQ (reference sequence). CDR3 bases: TGTGCCAGCGGTGGATCTAGGGACTATGGCTACACCTTC. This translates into CASGGSRDYGYTF. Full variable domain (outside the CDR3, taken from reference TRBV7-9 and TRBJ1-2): DTGVSQNPRHKITKRGQNVTFRCDPISEHNRLYWYRQTLGQGPEFLTYFQNEAQLEKSRLLSDRFSAERPKGSFSTLEIQRTEQGDSAMYLCASGGSRDYGYTFGSGTRLTVV.

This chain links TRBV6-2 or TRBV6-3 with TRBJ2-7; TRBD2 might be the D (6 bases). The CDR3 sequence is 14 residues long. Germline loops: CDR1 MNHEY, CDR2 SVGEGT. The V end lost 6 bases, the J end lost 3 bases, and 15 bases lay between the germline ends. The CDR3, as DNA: TGTGCCAGCAGGCAAGAGGCGGGGAGCTACGAGCAGTACTTC. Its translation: CASRQEAGSYEQYF.

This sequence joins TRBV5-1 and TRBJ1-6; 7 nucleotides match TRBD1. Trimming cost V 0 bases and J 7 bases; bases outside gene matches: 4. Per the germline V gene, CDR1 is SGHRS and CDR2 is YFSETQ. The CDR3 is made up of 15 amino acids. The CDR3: CASSLAAGGNSPLHF. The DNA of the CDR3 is TGCGCCAGCAGCTTGGCGGCAGGGGGGAATTCACCCCTCCACTTT.

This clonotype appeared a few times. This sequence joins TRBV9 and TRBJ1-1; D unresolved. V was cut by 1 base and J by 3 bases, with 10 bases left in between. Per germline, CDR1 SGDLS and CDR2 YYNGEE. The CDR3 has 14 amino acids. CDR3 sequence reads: CASSVRERYTEAFF. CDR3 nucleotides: TGTGCCAGCAGCGTAAGGGAGAGGTACACTGAAGCTTTCTTT.

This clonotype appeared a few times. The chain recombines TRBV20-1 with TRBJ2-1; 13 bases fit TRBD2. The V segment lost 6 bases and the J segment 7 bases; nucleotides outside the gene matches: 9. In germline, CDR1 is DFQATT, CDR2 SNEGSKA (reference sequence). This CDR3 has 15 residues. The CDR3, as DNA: TGCAGTGCCACACCCGGGACTAGCGGGATGAATGAGCAGTTCTTC. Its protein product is CSATPGTSGMNEQFF.

The DNA of the CDR3 is TGTGCCAGCAGTCCAAAGGACAGGTTCTCTGAGTTTAACTATGGCTACACCTTC. It encodes CASSPKDRFSEFNYGYTF. The chain carries TRBV27 and TRBJ1-2, with 7 bases identical to TRBD1. V was pared by 5 bases and J by 1 base, with 16 bases of the junction left unmatched. The CDR3 spans 18 residues. CDR1 is MNHEY and CDR2 is SMNVEV in the germline V gene (reference sequence).

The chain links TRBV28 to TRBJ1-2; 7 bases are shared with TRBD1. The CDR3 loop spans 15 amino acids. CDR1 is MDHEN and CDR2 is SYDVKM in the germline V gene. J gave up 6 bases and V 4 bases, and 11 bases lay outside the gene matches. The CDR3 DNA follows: TGTGCCAGCAGTTCAACAGGGGCGGGAATCGATGGCTACACCTTC. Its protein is CASSSTGAGIDGYTF.

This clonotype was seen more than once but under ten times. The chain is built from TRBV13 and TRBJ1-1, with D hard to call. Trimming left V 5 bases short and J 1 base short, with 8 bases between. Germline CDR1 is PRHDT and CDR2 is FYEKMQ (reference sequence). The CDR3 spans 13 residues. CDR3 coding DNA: TGTGCCAGCAGCCAAACGAGGAACACTGAAGCTTTCTTT. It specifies CASSQTRNTEAFF.

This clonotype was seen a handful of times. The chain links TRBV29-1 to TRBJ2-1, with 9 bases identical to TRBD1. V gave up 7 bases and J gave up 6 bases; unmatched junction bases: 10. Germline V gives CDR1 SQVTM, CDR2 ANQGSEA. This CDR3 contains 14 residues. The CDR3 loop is CSGEPGQGVNEQFF. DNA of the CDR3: TGCAGCGGGGAACCGGGACAGGGTGTCAATGAGCAGTTCTTC.

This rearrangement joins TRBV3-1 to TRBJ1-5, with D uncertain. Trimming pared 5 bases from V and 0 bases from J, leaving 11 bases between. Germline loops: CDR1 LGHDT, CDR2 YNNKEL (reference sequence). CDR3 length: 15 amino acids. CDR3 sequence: CASSDGEYSNQPQHF. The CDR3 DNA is TGTGCCAGCAGCGACGGGGAATATAGCAATCAGCCCCAGCATTTT. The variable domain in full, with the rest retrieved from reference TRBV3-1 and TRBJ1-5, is DTAVSQTPKYLVTQMGNDKSIKCEQNLGHDTMYWYKQDSKKFLKIMFSYNNKELIINETVPNRFSPKSPDKAHLNLHINSLELGDSAVYFCASSDGEYSNQPQHFGDGTRLSIL.

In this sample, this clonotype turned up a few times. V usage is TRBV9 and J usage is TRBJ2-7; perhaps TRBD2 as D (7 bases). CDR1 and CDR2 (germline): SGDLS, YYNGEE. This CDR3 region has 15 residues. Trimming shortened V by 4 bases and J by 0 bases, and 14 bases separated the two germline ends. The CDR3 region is CASSKRGTNSYEQYF. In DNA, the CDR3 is TGTGCCAGCAGCAAAAGGGGGACTAACTCCTACGAGCAGTACTTC.

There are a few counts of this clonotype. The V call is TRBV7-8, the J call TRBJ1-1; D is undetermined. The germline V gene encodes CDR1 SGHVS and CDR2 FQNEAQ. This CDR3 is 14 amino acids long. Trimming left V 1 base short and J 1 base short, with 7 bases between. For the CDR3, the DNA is TGTGCCAGCAGCTTAGTCCACGGGAACACTGAAGCTTTCTTT. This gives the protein CASSLVHGNTEAFF.

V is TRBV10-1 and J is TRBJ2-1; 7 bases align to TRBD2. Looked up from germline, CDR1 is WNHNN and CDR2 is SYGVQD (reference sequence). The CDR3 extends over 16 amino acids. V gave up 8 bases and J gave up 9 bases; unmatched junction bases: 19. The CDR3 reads CASRQSQRDRELEQFF. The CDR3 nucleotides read TGCGCCAGCCGACAATCCCAGCGGGATAGAGAGCTTGAGCAGTTCTTC.

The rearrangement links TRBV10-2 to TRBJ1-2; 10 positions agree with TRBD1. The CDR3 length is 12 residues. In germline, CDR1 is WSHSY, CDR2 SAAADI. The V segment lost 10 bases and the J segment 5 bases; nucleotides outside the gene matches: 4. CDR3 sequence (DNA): TGCGCCACCGGACAGGGGGTGTATGGCTACACCTTC. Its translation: CATGQGVYGYTF.

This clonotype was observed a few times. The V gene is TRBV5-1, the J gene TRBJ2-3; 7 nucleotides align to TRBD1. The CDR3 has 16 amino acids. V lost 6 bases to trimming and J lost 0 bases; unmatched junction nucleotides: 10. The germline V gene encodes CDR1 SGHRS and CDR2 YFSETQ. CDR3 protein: CASTGDVGQSTDTQYF. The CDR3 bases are TGCGCCAGCACCGGAGATGTGGGACAGAGCACAGATACGCAGTATTTT.

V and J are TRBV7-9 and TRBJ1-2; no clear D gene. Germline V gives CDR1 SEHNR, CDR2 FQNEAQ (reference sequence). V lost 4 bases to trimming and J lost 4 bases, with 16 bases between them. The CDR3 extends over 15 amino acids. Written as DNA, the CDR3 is TGTGCCAGCAGCTCCGACGGCGATAGTGGCTATGGCTACACCTTC. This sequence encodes CASSSDGDSGYGYTF.

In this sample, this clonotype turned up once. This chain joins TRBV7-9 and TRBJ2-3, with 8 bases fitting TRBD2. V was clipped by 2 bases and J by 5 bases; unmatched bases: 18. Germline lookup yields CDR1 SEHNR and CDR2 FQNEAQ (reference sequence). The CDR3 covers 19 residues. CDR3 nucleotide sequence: TGTGCCAGCAGCTTAAAATTCTTCTCGGGACTAGTGGGGGGAGATACGCAGTATTTT. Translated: CASSLKFFSGLVGGDTQYF.

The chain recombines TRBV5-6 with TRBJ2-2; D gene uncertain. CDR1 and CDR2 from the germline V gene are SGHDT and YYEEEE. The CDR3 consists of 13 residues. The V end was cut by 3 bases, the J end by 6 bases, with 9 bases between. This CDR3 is CASSWRSAGELFF. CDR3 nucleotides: TGTGCCAGCAGCTGGAGAAGTGCCGGGGAGCTGTTTTTT.